What follows are 25 T cell receptor beta chains derived from one specimen sequenced in a study of T cell repertoires in cytomegalovirus infection. TCRdb re-called the reads with MiXCR, one entry per CDR3 protein. The sample has 150,000 to 200,000 distinct CDR3 sequences, more than 9% seen once; the top ten hold about 4.2%. Source material: PBMCs. The receptors derive from a human donor in good health (CMV status not recorded). Some clones in this sample may be carry-over from other donors' samples.

In its sample, this clonotype was seen many times. The chain has TRBV7-2 and TRBJ1-6; 10 positions agree with TRBD1. V lost 5 bases, J lost 7 bases, and 5 bases stayed unmatched. Germline assignment: CDR1 SGHTA and CDR2 FQGNSA. The CDR3 is 15 residues long. As DNA, the CDR3 is TGTGCCAGCAGCCCCAGGGACAGGGGCAATTCACCCCTCCACTTT. It is translated as CASSPRDRGNSPLHF.

The sample holds many counts of this clonotype. The CDR3 sequence: CASSLGKGTRSYEQYF. The CDR3 DNA sequence: TGTGCCAGCAGCTTAGGAAAGGGGACACGCTCCTACGAGCAGTACTTC. The V and J genes are TRBV7-2 and TRBJ2-7; D perhaps matches TRBD1 (6 bases). CDR3 length: 16 amino acids. Between the trimmed V and J ends, which lost 1 base and 0 bases, there was a span of 13 bases. The germline V gene encodes CDR1 SGHTA and CDR2 FQGNSA.

This clonotype was counted many times. The genes are TRBV7-9 and TRBJ1-5, with TRBD1 matching over 9 bases. There are 14 residues in the CDR3. Germline lookup yields CDR1 SEHNR and CDR2 FQNEAQ (reference sequence). V trimming: 1 base; J trimming: 6 bases; junction bases outside the gene matches: 1. CDR3 nucleotides: TGTGCCAGCAGCTTAGGACAGGGGGTTCAGCCCCAGCATTTT. As protein: CASSLGQGVQPQHF. The full variable domain, rest sourced from reference TRBV7-9 and TRBJ1-5, is DTGVSQNPRHKITKRGQNVTFRCDPISEHNRLYWYRQTLGQGPEFLTYFQNEAQLEKSRLLSDRFSAERPKGSFSTLEIQRTEQGDSAMYLCASSLGQGVQPQHFGDGTRLSIL.

The table lists this clonotype with many counts. The chain combines TRBV7-2 with TRBJ1-3, with D possibly matching TRBD1 (5 bases). Per the germline V gene, CDR1 is SGHTA and CDR2 is FQGNSA. With 5 bases removed from V and 4 bases from J, the gap between germline ends came to 15 bases. This CDR3 is 15 amino acids long. The CDR3 coding sequence is TGTGCCAGCAGCCTACACTCCGGGGCGGGAAACACCATATATTTT. This sequence encodes CASSLHSGAGNTIYF.

This clonotype was detected a few times. The V call is TRBV4-2, the J call TRBJ2-1, with 9 bases identical to TRBD2. Germline CDR1 reads LGHNA; CDR2 reads YNFKEQ. The ends lost 3 bases at V and 7 bases at J; junction bases unmatched: 16. The length of the CDR3 is 18 residues. CDR3 DNA: TGTGCCAGCAGCCACCCCGGGCTAGCGGGACAAAGACGGAATGAGCAGTTCTTC. Its protein product is CASSHPGLAGQRRNEQFF.

The sample holds many counts of this clonotype. The chain is built from TRBV12-3 or TRBV12-4 and TRBJ2-4; possibly TRBD1 or TRBD2 for D (6 bases each). The CDR3 is 15 residues long. The V gene lost 2 bases and the J gene lost 0 bases, with 8 bases spanning the gap. The CDR3 spells CASSLRGAAKNIQYF. The DNA for the CDR3 is TGTGCCAGCAGTTTAAGGGGGGCAGCCAAAAACATTCAGTACTTC.

Points on this clonotype: This sequence may be a read error, since a much larger clone differs from it by one base. The chain has TRBV20-1 and TRBJ2-7, with D unresolved. V dropped 7 bases and J dropped 0 bases, with 16 bases sitting between them. The CDR3 consists of 14 residues. Germline assignment: CDR1 DFQATT and CDR2 SNEGSKA (reference sequence). The CDR3 region is CSVVSPLSSYEQYF. DNA for the CDR3: TGCAGTGTTGTCAGCCCACTCAGCTCCTACGAGCAGTACTTC.

This clonotype has at least ten counts. The J gene is TRBJ2-1, the V gene TRBV6-2 or TRBV6-3; 12 bases map to TRBD2. V trimming: 5 bases; J trimming: 8 bases; junction bases outside the gene matches: 7. The CDR3 consists of 15 residues. The germline CDR1 and CDR2 sequences are MNHEY and SVGEGT. CDR3 nucleotide sequence: TGTGCCAGCAGTCTACTAGCGGGAGGAATCCATGAGCAGTTCTTC. Amino acids: CASSLLAGGIHEQFF.

This clonotype has a count of ten or more. This rearrangement joins TRBV12-3 or TRBV12-4 to TRBJ1-6; D unresolved. The CDR3 is made up of 16 amino acids. V was trimmed by 7 bases and J by 0 bases, leaving 13 bases between them. The CDR3 spells CASKKTQSSYNSPLHF. The CDR3, as DNA: TGTGCCAGCAAAAAAACCCAGAGCTCCTATAATTCACCCCTCCACTTT.

This clonotype was observed many times. This sequence joins TRBV7-2 and TRBJ2-2; D is ambiguous. CDR1 and CDR2 (germline): SGHTA, FQGNSA. The CDR3 has 14 residues. V lost 3 bases, J lost 4 bases, and 9 bases lay in between. The CDR3 DNA is TGTGCCAGCAGCTTTATGATTGGCACCGGGGAGCTGTTTTTT. It codes for CASSFMIGTGELFF.

The chain has TRBV3-1 and TRBJ1-2, with a possible D match to TRBD1 (6 bases). The length of the CDR3 is 16 residues. Trimming took 4 bases from V and 6 from J, leaving 21 bases between them. Germline V CDR1 and CDR2: LGHDT, YNNKEL (reference sequence). The CDR3 region has the DNA TGTGCCAGCAGCCCTTCCACGGGGGCCTCAGGGCATGGCTACACCTTC. It codes for CASSPSTGASGHGYTF. The whole variable domain, filled in from reference TRBV3-1 and TRBJ1-2, reads DTAVSQTPKYLVTQMGNDKSIKCEQNLGHDTMYWYKQDSKKFLKIMFSYNNKELIINETVPNRFSPKSPDKAHLNLHINSLELGDSAVYFCASSPSTGASGHGYTFGSGTRLTVV.

This clonotype was seen a few times. The chain links TRBV28 to TRBJ1-6, with D tentatively TRBD1 (5 bases). The length of the CDR3 is 15 residues. From germline, CDR1 is MDHEN and CDR2 SYDVKM. Trimming removed 9 bases from V and 0 bases from J, with 12 bases in between. The DNA of the CDR3 is TGTGCCAGTTTTCAAGGGGCCTCCTATAATTCACCCCTCCACTTT. It specifies CASFQGASYNSPLHF.

This clonotype came up many times. The rearrangement links TRBV7-2 to TRBJ2-3; 10 bases are shared with TRBD2. Trimming removed 4 bases from V and 5 bases from J; junction bases left unmatched: 12. The CDR3 runs to 17 residues. CDR1 SGHTA and CDR2 FQGNSA come from the germline V gene. The CDR3 loop is CASSYSGGAVGGDTQYF. The CDR3 DNA sequence: TGTGCCAGCAGCTACAGCGGGGGGGCCGTAGGTGGAGATACGCAGTATTTT. Filled out from reference TRBV7-2 and TRBJ2-3, the complete variable domain reads GAGVSQSPSNKVTEKGKDVELRCDPISGHTALYWYRQSLGQGLEFLIYFQGNSAPDKSGLPSDRFSAERTGGSVSTLTIQRTQQEDSAVYLCASSYSGGAVGGDTQYFGPGTRLTVL.

The sample holds many counts of this clonotype. Here the CDR3 reads CASSPDSQETQYF. DNA of the CDR3: TGCGCCAGCAGCCCGGACAGCCAAGAGACCCAGTACTTC. This sequence joins TRBV5-1 and TRBJ2-5, with D possibly matching TRBD1 (6 bases). From germline, CDR1 is SGHRS and CDR2 YFSETQ. The CDR3 has 13 residues. Trimming took off 4 bases at V and 1 base at J, with 8 bases between the two ends. Filled out from reference TRBV5-1 and TRBJ2-5, the complete variable domain reads KAGVTQTPRYLIKTRGQQVTLSCSPISGHRSVSWYQQTPGQGLQFLFEYFSETQRNKGNFPGRFSGRQFSNSRSEMNVSTLELGDSALYLCASSPDSQETQYFGPGTRLLVL.

This clonotype was observed many times. The CDR3 region is CASSAPGQANQGYGYTF. DNA of the CDR3: TGTGCCAGCAGCGCCCCTGGACAGGCCAACCAGGGGTATGGCTACACCTTC. The chain couples TRBV7-2 to TRBJ1-2; 7 bases map to TRBD1. Germline values: CDR1 SGHTA, CDR2 FQGNSA. After removal of 5 bases from V and 5 bases from J, the junction contained 17 bases not matched to a gene. This CDR3 has 17 amino acids.

The table lists this clonotype with many counts. V gene TRBV7-2 combines with J gene TRBJ2-5, with 8 bases that match TRBD1. Germline lookup yields CDR1 SGHTA and CDR2 FQGNSA. The CDR3 runs to 16 residues. V dropped 5 bases and J dropped 3; count of bases not matched to a gene: 11. As DNA, the CDR3 is TGTGCCAGCAGCCCCAGGGGGGACAGGTGGGAAGAGACCCAGTACTTC. This gives the protein CASSPRGDRWEETQYF.

J is TRBJ1-1 and V is TRBV4-3, with D unclear. The germline V gene has CDR1 LGHNA and CDR2 YSLEER. Trimming shortened V by 3 bases and J by 2 bases, and 7 bases separated the two germline ends. This CDR3 region has 13 residues. The CDR3 spells CASSQTLNTEAFF. The CDR3, as DNA: TGCGCCAGCAGCCAGACACTTAACACTGAAGCTTTCTTT.

The sample holds many counts of this clonotype. The gene calls are TRBV7-2 and TRBJ2-3; D not certain. CDR1 is SGHTA and CDR2 is FQGNSA in the germline V gene. The CDR3 has 15 amino acids. Deletions cut 6 bases from V and 0 bases from J, with 13 bases between. The chain's CDR3 is CASRTSQLSTDTQYF. The CDR3 DNA reads TGTGCCAGCAGGACCAGTCAATTGAGCACAGATACGCAGTATTTT.

The sample holds a few counts of this clonotype. The chain is built from TRBV4-3 and TRBJ1-1, with D hard to call. Germline V gene sequence: CDR1 LGHNA, CDR2 YSLEER. V was cut by 0 bases and J by 0 bases, with 8 bases left in between. The CDR3 covers 15 residues. CDR3 coding DNA: TGCGCCAGCAGCCAAGACTCCAGATTGAACACTGAAGCTTTCTTT. Protein product: CASSQDSRLNTEAFF.

This clonotype showed up just a few times. The gene calls are TRBV4-3 and TRBJ1-4, with no clear D. The V and J ends lost 4 bases and 6 bases respectively, with 18 bases between them. Germline CDR1 is LGHNA and CDR2 is YSLEER. The CDR3 is made up of 16 amino acids. The CDR3 spells CASSPTQDTWYEKLFF. In nucleotides, the CDR3 is TGCGCCAGCAGCCCGACCCAAGACACCTGGTATGAAAAACTGTTTTTT.

This sequence joins TRBV19 and TRBJ2-6; D call uncertain. Germline V gene data show CDR1 as LNHDA and CDR2 as SQIVND (reference sequence). CDR3 length: 16 residues. V was cut by 3 bases and J by 0 bases, with 9 bases left in between. CDR3 nucleotides: TGTGCCAGTAGTATCGTAGTTACCTCTGGGGCCAACGTCCTGACTTTC. It yields the protein CASSIVVTSGANVLTF.

This rearrangement joins TRBV12-3 or TRBV12-4 to TRBJ1-4; D might be TRBD1 (5 bases). Trimming removed 7 bases from V and 8 bases from J, with 23 bases in between. The CDR3 sequence is 16 residues long. Written as DNA, the CDR3 is TGTGCCAGCACGTTCCTTCTGGCACCAGGACACGAAAAACTGTTTTTT. It specifies CASTFLLAPGHEKLFF.

Only a few counts were recorded for this clonotype. This rearrangement joins TRBV28 to TRBJ1-5; D remains unclear. The CDR3 runs 14 residues. V was pared by 3 bases and J by 5 bases, with 11 bases between. Germline V lookup: CDR1 MDHEN, CDR2 SYDVKM. The CDR3 sequence is CASSLSQPDQPQHF. The CDR3, as DNA: TGTGCCAGCAGTTTGTCACAGCCCGATCAGCCCCAGCATTTT. Full variable domain (rest looked up from reference TRBV28 and TRBJ1-5): DVKVTQSSRYLVKRTGEKVFLECVQDMDHENMFWYRQDPGLGLRLIYFSYDVKMKEKGDIPEGYSVSREKKERFSLILESASTNQTSMYLCASSLSQPDQPQHFGDGTRLSIL.

This rearrangement joins TRBV28 to TRBJ2-5; D unresolved. The CDR3 is made up of 13 amino acids. Germline values: CDR1 MDHEN, CDR2 SYDVKM. V lost 3 bases and J lost 5, with 10 bases in between. The CDR3 region has the DNA TGTGCCAGCAGTTTGGCCTCCGTCGAGACCCAGTACTTC. As protein: CASSLASVETQYF.

This clonotype has a count of ten or more. V and J are TRBV28 and TRBJ1-6, with D perhaps matching TRBD1 (5 bases). Germline V gene lookup returns CDR1 MDHEN and CDR2 SYDVKM. The CDR3 is 13 amino acids. The V end lost 8 bases, the J end lost 9 bases, and 14 bases lay between the germline ends. For the CDR3, the DNA is TGTGCCAGCCGTCGAGGGGTCAGTTCACCCCTCCACTTT. It translates to CASRRGVSSPLHF. Full variable domain (outside the CDR3, taken from reference TRBV28 and TRBJ1-6): DVKVTQSSRYLVKRTGEKVFLECVQDMDHENMFWYRQDPGLGLRLIYFSYDVKMKEKGDIPEGYSVSREKKERFSLILESASTNQTSMYLCASRRGVSSPLHFGNGTRLTVT.